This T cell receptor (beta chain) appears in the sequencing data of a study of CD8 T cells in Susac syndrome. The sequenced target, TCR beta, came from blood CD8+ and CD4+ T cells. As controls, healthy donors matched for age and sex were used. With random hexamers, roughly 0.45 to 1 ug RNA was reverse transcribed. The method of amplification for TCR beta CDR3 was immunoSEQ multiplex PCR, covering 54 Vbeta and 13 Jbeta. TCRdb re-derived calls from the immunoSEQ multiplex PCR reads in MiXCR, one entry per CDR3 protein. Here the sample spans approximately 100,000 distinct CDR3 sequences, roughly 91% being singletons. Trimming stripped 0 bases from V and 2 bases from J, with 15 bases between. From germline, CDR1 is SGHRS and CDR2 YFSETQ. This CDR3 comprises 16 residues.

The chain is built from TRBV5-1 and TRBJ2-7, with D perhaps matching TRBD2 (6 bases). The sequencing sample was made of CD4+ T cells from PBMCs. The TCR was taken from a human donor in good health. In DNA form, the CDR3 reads TGCGCCAGCAGCTTGGGGGTCCGCGGGAACCCCTACGAGCAGTACTTC. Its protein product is CASSLGVRGNPYEQYF.